This is a list of T cell receptor beta chains from one sample in a study of blood T cell repertoires in COVID-19. The assay was immunoSEQ multiplex PCR, and TCRdb's table has in-frame clones only and misses some. The profile shows approximately 150,000 clones, about 88% of them singletons. Input material: PBMCs or T cells enriched from blood (not recorded which). Receptors originate from a human donor with acute COVID-19. The donor label of this sample is uncertain. CDR3s include the opening cysteine and the closing phenylalanine or tryptophan. Fields, in order: J gene, V gene, clone size, D gene, CDR3 DNA, CDR3 protein. The D gene is left open where the match is weak. For some rows the clone size is stated as once, few or many, or as a class when expanded; others skip it.

TRBJ2-5 | TRBV30 | . | . | TGTGCCTGGAGTGTAGACTACCAAGAGACCCAGTACTTC | CAWSVDYQETQYF
TRBJ2-5 | TRBV5-1 | . | . | TGCGCCAGCAGCTTGAATCGTAGGACCCAGTACTTC | CASSLNRRTQYF
TRBJ2-3 | TRBV7-3 | . | TRBD2 | TGTGCCAGCAGCTTAATGCTTAGCGGGGGCAAACCAGATACGCAGTATTTT | CASSLMLSGGKPDTQYF
TRBJ1-2 | TRBV27 | . | TRBD1 | TGTGCCAGCAGTTTAAGACAGGGGTCCTATGGCTACACCTTC | CASSLRQGSYGYTF
TRBJ1-5 | TRBV4-1 | many | TRBD1 | TGCGCCAGCAGCCCGTCAGGGGGCTACAATCAGCCCCAGCATTTT | CASSPSGGYNQPQHF
TRBJ2-2 | TRBV6-5 | once | TRBD2 | TGTGCCATCCATAGCGGGACCGGGGAGCTGTTTTTT | CAIHSGTGELFF
TRBJ1-2 | TRBV5-5 | . | . | TGTGCCAGCAGCTTGGAAACAGCCTTCTATGGCTACACCTTC | CASSLETAFYGYTF
TRBJ2-1 | TRBV7-6 | few | . | TGTGCCAGCAGCTTAACGGGGGAACGAGATGAGCAGTTCTTC | CASSLTGERDEQFF
TRBJ1-5 | TRBV15 | once | TRBD1 | TGTGCCACCAGCTCGCCGGGACAGGGGGCTGGGCAGCCCCAGCATTTT | CATSSPGQGAGQPQHF
TRBJ1-2 | TRBV5-1 | . | . | TGCGCCAGCAGCTTGGCAGACGGGGACTATGGCTACACCTTC | CASSLADGDYGYTF
TRBJ2-3 | TRBV10-3 | . | TRBD2 | TGTGCCATCAGTGCGGGGGGGCCTGGTGATACGCAGTATTTT | CAISAGGPGDTQYF
TRBJ2-7 | TRBV7-2 | once | TRBD1 | TGTGCCAGCAGCCCGGACAGGGTGGCCGAGCAGTACTTC | CASSPDRVAEQYF
TRBJ1-2 | TRBV4-2 | . | . | TGTGCCAGCAGCCAAGGCAGGGAAGCCAACTATGGCTACACCTTC | CASSQGREANYGYTF
TRBJ1-1 | TRBV19 | . | TRBD1 | TGTGCCAGTAGTAAGGGACAGGAAGCTTTCTTT | CASSKGQEAFF
TRBJ2-3 | TRBV2 | . | TRBD2 | TGTGCCAGCAGTGAAGCGGCTAGCGGGGGAACAGATACGCAGTATTTT | CASSEAASGGTDTQYF
TRBJ1-2 | TRBV5-8 | . | . | TGTGCCAGCAGCTCACTATCCAGGGGCTCTGGCTACACCTTC | CASSSLSRGSGYTF
TRBJ1-3 | TRBV27 | . | . | TGTGCCAGCAGTTCCGGGGGGGCATCTGGAAACACCATATATTTT | CASSSGGASGNTIYF
TRBJ2-7 | TRBV5-5 | few | . | TGTGCCAGCAGCTTCCCAGGACAGGAGGGGCAGTACTTC | CASSFPGQEGQYF
TRBJ1-2 | TRBV6-2/TRBV6-3 | once | TRBD1 | TGTGCCAGCAGCCCCCCCGGACAGGATATAAACTATGGCTACACCTTC | CASSPPGQDINYGYTF
TRBJ1-3 | TRBV7-2 | . | . | TGTGCCAGCAGCAGCTACGCTGGAAACACCATATATTTT | CASSSYAGNTIYF
TRBJ2-7 | TRBV5-4 | . | TRBD2 | TGTGCCAGCGGTAGCGGGGTCTACGAGCAGTACTTC | CASGSGVYEQYF
TRBJ1-1 | TRBV11-2 | . | . | TGTGCCAGCAGCTTATGGACAGATCGCACTGAAGCTTTCTTT | CASSLWTDRTEAFF
TRBJ2-2 | TRBV7-3 | . | TRBD2 | TGTGCCAGCAGCCTCAAACTAGCGGGGGGGCTCGGGAACACCGAGGAGCTGTTTTTT | CASSLKLAGGLGNTEELFF
TRBJ1-2 | TRBV19 | . | . | TGTGCCGTATACCGGGAGGGCGATGGCTACACCTTC | CAVYREGDGYTF
TRBJ1-4 | TRBV28 | . | TRBD1 | TGTGCCAGTTTCCCCGGGACAGCTAATGAAAAACTGTTTTTT | CASFPGTANEKLFF
TRBJ1-2 | TRBV30 | . | . | TGTGCCTGGAGTGTAAGCCAGGCTCATGGCTACACCTTC | CAWSVSQAHGYTF
TRBJ2-3 | TRBV20-1 | few | TRBD2 | TGCAGTGCCAGTAGCTGGTCGGGGGGGGCAGATACGCAGTATTTT | CSASSWSGGADTQYF
TRBJ1-1 | TRBV7-9 | . | . | TGTGCCAGCAGCTTAGGCCCGGTGAATGGAGTCATGAACACTGAAGCTTTCTTT | CASSLGPVNGVMNTEAFF
TRBJ1-2 | TRBV24-1 | . | . | TGTGCCACCAGTGGCCGCCGAGGCGGCTACACCTTC | CATSGRRGGYTF
TRBJ1-2 | TRBV6-6 | once | . | TGTGCCAGCAGTGCCCCGAGGTATGGCTACACCTTC | CASSAPRYGYTF